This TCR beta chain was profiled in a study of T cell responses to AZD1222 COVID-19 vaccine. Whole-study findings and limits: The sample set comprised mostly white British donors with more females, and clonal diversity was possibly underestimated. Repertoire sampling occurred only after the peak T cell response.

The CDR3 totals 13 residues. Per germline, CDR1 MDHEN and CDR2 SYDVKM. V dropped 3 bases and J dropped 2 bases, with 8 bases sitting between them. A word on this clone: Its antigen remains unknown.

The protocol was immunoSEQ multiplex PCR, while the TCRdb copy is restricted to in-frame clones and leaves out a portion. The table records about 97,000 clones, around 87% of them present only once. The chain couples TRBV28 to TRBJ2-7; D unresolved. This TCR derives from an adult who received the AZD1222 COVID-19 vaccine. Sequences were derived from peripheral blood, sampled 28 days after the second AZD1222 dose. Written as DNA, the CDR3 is TGTGCCAGCAGTTTCCCGAAGGCCTACGAGCAGTACTTC. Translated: CASSFPKAYEQYF.